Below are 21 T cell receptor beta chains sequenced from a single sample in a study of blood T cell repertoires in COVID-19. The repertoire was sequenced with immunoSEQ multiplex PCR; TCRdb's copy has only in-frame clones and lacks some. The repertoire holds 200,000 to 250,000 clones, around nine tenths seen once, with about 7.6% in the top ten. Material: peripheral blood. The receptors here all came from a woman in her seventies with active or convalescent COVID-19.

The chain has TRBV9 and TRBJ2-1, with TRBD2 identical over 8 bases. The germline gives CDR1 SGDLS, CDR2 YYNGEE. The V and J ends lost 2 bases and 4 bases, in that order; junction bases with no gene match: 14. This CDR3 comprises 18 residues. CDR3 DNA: TGTGCCAGCAGCGTTGGGTATCTAGCGGGTGTCGGGTACAATGAGCAGTTCTTC. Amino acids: CASSVGYLAGVGYNEQFF.

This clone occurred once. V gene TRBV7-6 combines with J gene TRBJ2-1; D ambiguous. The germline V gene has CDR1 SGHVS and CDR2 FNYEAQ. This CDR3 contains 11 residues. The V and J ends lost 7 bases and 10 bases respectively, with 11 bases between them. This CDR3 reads CASILLEEQFF. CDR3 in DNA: TGTGCCAGCATACTCTTAGAGGAGCAGTTCTTC.

The CDR3 DNA follows: TGTGCCAGCAAAGGGGGCGAGGGCGAGCAGTACTTC. It yields the protein CASKGGEGEQYF. This chain joins TRBV6-5 and TRBJ2-7, with 7 bases fitting TRBD1. The CDR3 contains 12 residues. The V gene's germline CDR1 is MNHEY and CDR2 SVGAGI. V dropped 7 bases and J dropped 6; count of bases not matched to a gene: 6.

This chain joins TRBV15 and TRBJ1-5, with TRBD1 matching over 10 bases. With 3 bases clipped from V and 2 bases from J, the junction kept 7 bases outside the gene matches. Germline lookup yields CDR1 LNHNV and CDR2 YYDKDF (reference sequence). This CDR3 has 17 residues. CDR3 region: CATSSGTGVRGNQPQHF. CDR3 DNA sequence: TGTGCCACCAGCAGCGGGACAGGGGTGAGGGGCAATCAGCCCCAGCATTTT.

CDR3 in DNA: TGTGCCAGCAGCTCGTTACAATCTGGAAACACCATATATTTT. Residues: CASSSLQSGNTIYF. The chain employs TRBV7-2 and TRBJ1-3; the D is unclear. The CDR3 is 14 amino acids. Germline CDR1 SGHTA, CDR2 FQGNSA. V dropped 4 bases and J dropped 1 base, with 8 bases sitting between them. Complete variable domain (other parts from reference TRBV7-2 and TRBJ1-3): GAGVSQSPSNKVTEKGKDVELRCDPISGHTALYWYRQSLGQGLEFLIYFQGNSAPDKSGLPSDRFSAERTGGSVSTLTIQRTQQEDSAVYLCASSSLQSGNTIYFGEGSWLTVV.

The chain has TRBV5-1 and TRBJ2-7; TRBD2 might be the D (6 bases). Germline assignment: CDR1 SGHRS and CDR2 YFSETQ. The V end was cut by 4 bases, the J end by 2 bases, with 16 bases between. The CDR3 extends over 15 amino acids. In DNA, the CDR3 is TGCGCCAGCAGCCGAGACGGGGGAGCCGCCTACGAGCAGTACTTC. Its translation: CASSRDGGAAYEQYF.

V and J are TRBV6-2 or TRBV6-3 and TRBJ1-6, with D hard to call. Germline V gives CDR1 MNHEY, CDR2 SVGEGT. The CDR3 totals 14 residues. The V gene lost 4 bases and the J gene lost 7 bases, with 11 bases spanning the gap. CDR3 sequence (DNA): TGTGCCAGCAGTTCCGGGGATCAAAATTCACCCCTCCACTTT. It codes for CASSSGDQNSPLHF.

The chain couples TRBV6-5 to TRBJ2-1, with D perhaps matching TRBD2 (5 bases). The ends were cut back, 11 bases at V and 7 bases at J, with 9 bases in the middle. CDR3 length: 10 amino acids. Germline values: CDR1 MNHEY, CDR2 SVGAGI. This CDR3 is CASGGNEQFF. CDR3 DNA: TGTGCCTCCGGCGGGAATGAGCAGTTCTTC.

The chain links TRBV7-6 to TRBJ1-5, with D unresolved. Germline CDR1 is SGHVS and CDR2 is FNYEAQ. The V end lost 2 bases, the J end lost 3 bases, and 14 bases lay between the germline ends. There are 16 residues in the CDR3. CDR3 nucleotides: TGTGCCAGCAGCTTAAATCCGCCGGTGTCCAATCAGCCCCAGCATTTT. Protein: CASSLNPPVSNQPQHF.

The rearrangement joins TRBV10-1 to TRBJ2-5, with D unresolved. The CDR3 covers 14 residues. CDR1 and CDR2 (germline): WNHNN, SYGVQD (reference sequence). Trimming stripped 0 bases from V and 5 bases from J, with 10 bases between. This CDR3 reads CASSESRSWETQYF. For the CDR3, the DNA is TGCGCCAGCAGTGAGTCGCGGTCTTGGGAGACCCAGTACTTC.

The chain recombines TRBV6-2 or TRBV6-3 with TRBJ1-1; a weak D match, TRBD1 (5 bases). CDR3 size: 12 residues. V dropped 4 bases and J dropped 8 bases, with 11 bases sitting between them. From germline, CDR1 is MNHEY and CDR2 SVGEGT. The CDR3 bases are TGTGCCAGCAGTTCGGTGGGGCCAGAAGCTTTCTTT. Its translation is CASSSVGPEAFF.

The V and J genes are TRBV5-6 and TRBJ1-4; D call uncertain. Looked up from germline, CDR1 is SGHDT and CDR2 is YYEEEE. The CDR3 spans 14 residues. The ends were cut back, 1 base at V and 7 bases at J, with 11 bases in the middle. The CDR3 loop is CASSLTELGEKLFF. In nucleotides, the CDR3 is TGTGCCAGCAGCTTGACAGAACTAGGTGAAAAACTGTTTTTT.

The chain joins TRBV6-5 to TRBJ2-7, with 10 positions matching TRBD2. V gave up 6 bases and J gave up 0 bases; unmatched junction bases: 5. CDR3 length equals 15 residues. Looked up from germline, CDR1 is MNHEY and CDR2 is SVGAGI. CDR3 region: CASRDSGGSSYEQYF. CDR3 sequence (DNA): TGTGCCAGCAGGGATAGCGGGGGGAGCTCCTACGAGCAGTACTTC.

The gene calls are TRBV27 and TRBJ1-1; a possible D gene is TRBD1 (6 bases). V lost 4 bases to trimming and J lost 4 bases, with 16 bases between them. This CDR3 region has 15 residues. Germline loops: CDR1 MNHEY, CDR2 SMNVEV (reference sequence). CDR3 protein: CASSWKGGGITEAFF. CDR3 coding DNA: TGTGCCAGCAGTTGGAAAGGGGGTGGGATCACTGAAGCTTTCTTT.

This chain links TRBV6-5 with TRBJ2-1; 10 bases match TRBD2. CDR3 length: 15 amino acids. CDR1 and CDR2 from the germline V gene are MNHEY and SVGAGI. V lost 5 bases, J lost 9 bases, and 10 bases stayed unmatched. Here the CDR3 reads CASSLGLAASGEQFF. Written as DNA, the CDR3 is TGTGCCAGCAGTCTCGGACTAGCGGCGTCGGGTGAGCAGTTCTTC.

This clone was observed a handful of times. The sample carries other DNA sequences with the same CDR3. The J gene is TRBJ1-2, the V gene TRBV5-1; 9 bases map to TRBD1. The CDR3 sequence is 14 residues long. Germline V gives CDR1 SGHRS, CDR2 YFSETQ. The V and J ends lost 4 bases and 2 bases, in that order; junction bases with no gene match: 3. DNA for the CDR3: TGCGCCAGCAGCCGGGACAGGGCAAACTATGGCTACACCTTC. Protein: CASSRDRANYGYTF.

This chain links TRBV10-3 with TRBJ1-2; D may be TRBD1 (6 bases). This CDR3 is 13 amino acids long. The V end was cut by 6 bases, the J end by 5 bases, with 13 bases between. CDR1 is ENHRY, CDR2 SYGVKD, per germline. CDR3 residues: CAIRDSGWYGYTF. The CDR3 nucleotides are TGTGCCATCAGGGACAGCGGATGGTATGGCTACACCTTC.

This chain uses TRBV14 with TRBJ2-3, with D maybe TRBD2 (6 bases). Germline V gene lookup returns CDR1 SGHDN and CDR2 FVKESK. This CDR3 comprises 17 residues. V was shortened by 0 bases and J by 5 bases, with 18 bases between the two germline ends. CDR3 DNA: TGTGCCAGCAGCCAAGATTTTAGTGCATCGCGGGGAGATACGCAGTATTTT. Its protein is CASSQDFSASRGDTQYF.

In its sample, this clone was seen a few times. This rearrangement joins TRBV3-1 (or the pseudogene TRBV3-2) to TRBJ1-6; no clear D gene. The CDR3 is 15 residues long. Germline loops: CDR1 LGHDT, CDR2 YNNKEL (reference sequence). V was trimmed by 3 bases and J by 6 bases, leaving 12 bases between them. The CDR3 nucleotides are TGTGCCAGCAGCCAGCGGCCCCCTCTTAATTCACCCCTCCACTTT. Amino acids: CASSQRPPLNSPLHF.

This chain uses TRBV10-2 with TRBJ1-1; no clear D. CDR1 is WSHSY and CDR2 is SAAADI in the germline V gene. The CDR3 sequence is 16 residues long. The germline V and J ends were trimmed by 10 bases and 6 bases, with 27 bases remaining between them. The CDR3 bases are TGCGCCACCCACTCAACGGACGGAGGGAAGGGTGCTGAAGCTTTCTTT. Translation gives CATHSTDGGKGAEAFF.

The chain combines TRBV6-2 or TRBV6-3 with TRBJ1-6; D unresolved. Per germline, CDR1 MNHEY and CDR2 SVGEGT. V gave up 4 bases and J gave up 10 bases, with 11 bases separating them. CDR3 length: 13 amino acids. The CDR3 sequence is CASSSGEPSPLHF. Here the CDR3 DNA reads TGTGCCAGCAGTTCGGGAGAACCCTCACCCCTCCACTTT.